This T cell receptor (beta chain) came from a study of monozygotic twins with inflammatory bowel disease (dated by TCRdb to 2018 to 2020). About the investigation overall: The full study comprised some 30 monozygotic twin pairs: nine German pairs (four IBD-concordant, five IBD-discordant) and 19 IBD-discordant Danish pairs. Disease-associated traits were sought mainly through comparisons between IBD patients and their genetically identical healthy co-twins within discordant pairs. Each individual had, on average, about 151 000 unique TCRalpha sequences and 181 000 unique TCRbeta sequences available for analysis. On the study overall, not on this receptor specifically: Distinction between different T cell subtypes could not be achieved in the analysis. Differing immunosuppressive treatments among patients may have added background noise and inter-individual variability to the repertoires. A decrease in TCRbeta repertoire diversity, as measured by inverse Simpson index, was observed in IBD patients compared with their healthy co-twins. Fewer clonotypes were shared with other individuals by IBD patients than by healthy twins, most markedly in patients showing signs of disease activity. No single strong signal or clonotype linked to IBD turned up in the results, so the idea that one exists was not supported. No difference in repertoire similarity was observed between concordant and discordant twins, possibly owing to limited statistical power.

Preparation of the library involved 5' RACE. Each TCR library was prepared from around 3,200 ng of total RNA. For each sample, cDNA synthesis was carried out in eight separate reactions using SMARTScribe reverse transcriptase. During cDNA synthesis, unique molecular identifiers containing a 6-nucleotide sample barcode were introduced by template switching. Two nested PCRs of around 16 and 10 cycles amplified the TCRalpha and TCRbeta cDNA, and bead purification followed each PCR. Before amplification, the cDNA was both treated with uracil DNA-glycosylase and purified with the QIAquick PCR purification kit. The second PCR was the step at which Illumina TruSeq-compatible adapters and sample-specific barcodes were added. TapeStation and Qubit were used to check library quality and concentration, and 5 to 6 ng of each library went into the pool. The pooled libraries were sequenced with 2 x 100 bp reads and custom sequencing primers on an Illumina HiSeq2500 single-index Rapid Run. From the authors' description of their analysis: PCR and sequencing errors were corrected by UMI-based consensus assembly using MiGEC version 1.2.6. MiXCR version 2.1.1 was used to carry out V(D)J alignment, clonotype assembly and CDR3 extraction. To normalise gene usage, clonotype sharing and MAIT/NKT TCR abundance, the analysis used the top 1000, 10 000 and 20 000 clonotypes per sample. Diversity was computed as the inverse Simpson index with the vegan R package after downsampling to 27 000 UMIs. Paired Mann-Whitney U tests were applied to discordant twin pairs, and Benjamini-Hochberg correction was used for multiple testing. The reads, reprocessed by TCRdb, yield one row per CDR3 protein sequence and no DNA. The V and J calls and clone size come from TCRdb's table, not from the authors' own analysis. This specimen's table enumerates roughly 160,000 distinct CDR3 sequences. Roughly 2.4% of the sample is in the top ten clones.

Concerning this clonotype: Its cognate antigen has yet to be identified.

A 2.5 ml peripheral blood sample was drawn into PAXgene tubes per donor and stored at -80°C. Total RNA was isolated from whole blood with the PAXgene blood miRNA kit on an automated QIAcube, without T cell sorting. Peripheral blood from monozygotic twin pairs concordant or discordant for inflammatory bowel disease was subjected to deep TCRalpha and TCRbeta repertoire profiling with unique molecular barcoding. Smoking habits were recorded for all twin pairs, and each individual was classified as a current, former or never smoker. Reading the germline V gene (reference sequence) gives CDR1 DFQATT and CDR2 SNEGSKA. There are 15 amino acids in the CDR3, from cysteine to phenylalanine inclusive. No DNA was logged.

The receptor chain draws on TRBV20-1 and TRBJ2-7; the D call from TCRdb, TRBD2, cannot be confirmed without DNA. Sequenced: blood. The TCR comes from a human donor with ulcerative colitis or Crohn's disease, or a healthy co-twin of an affected twin (not recorded which). The CDR3 protein: CSVIPTSGYSYEQYF.